The 5 T cell receptor beta chains below come from one sample, sequenced in a study of early T cells in non-severe SARS-CoV-2 infection. TCRdb reprocessed the 5' RACE reads via MiXCR and lists one record per CDR3 protein. The table includes approximately 85,000 distinct CDR3 sequences, around an eighth detected once. Sequencing input: whole blood. Receptor source: an adult who was a healthcare worker with PCR-confirmed SARS-CoV-2 infection or an uninfected control (not recorded which).

This rearrangement joins TRBV7-9 to TRBJ1-1, with D uncertain. From germline, CDR1 is SEHNR and CDR2 FQNEAQ (reference sequence). This CDR3 is 14 amino acids long. Deletions cut 3 bases from V and 6 bases from J, with 14 bases between. The chain's CDR3 is CASSFSALEAEAFF. The CDR3 DNA follows: TGTGCCAGCAGCTTCTCTGCTTTGGAGGCTGAAGCTTTCTTT.

This rearrangement joins TRBV12-3 or TRBV12-4 to TRBJ2-7; D not resolved. This CDR3 has 13 residues. V dropped 8 bases and J dropped 4 bases, with 15 bases sitting between them. The CDR3 reads CASRPSGRYEQYF. The CDR3 DNA follows: TGTGCCAGCCGACCGTCTGGACGGTACGAGCAGTACTTC.

The chain couples TRBV7-9 to TRBJ2-5, with D unclear. The germline V and J ends were trimmed by 5 bases and 3 bases, with 7 bases remaining between them. This CDR3 contains 12 residues. Germline CDR1 and CDR2: SEHNR and FQNEAQ (reference sequence). In DNA, the CDR3 is TGTGCCAGCAGCCAAAACAAAGAGACCCAGTACTTC. It translates to CASSQNKETQYF.

V usage is TRBV6-2 or TRBV6-3 and J usage is TRBJ2-1; 7 nucleotides match TRBD2. Unmatched junction bases numbered 7, after V lost 6 bases and J lost 5 bases. This CDR3 is 14 amino acids long. Germline V gene data show CDR1 as MNHEY and CDR2 as SVGEGT. CDR3 nucleotides: TGTGCCAGCAGAGCTAGCGGACCTGACAATGAGCAGTTCTTC. It codes for CASRASGPDNEQFF.

This clonotype was detected only a few times. Written as DNA, the CDR3 is TGTGCCAGCAGCTATGACTCCGAGCAGTACTTC. Protein sequence: CASSYDSEQYF. The rearrangement joins TRBV2 to TRBJ2-7; D is ambiguous. CDR1 is SNHLY, CDR2 FYNNEI, per germline. V dropped 6 bases and J dropped 6 bases, with 9 bases sitting between them. The CDR3 contains 11 residues. The entire variable domain, with the rest obtained from reference TRBV2 and TRBJ2-7, is as follows: EPEVTQTPSHQVTQMGQEVILRCVPISNHLYFYWYRQILGQKVEFLVSFYNNEISEKSEIFDDQFSVERPDGSNFTLKIRSTKLEDSAMYFCASSYDSEQYFGPGTRLTVT.